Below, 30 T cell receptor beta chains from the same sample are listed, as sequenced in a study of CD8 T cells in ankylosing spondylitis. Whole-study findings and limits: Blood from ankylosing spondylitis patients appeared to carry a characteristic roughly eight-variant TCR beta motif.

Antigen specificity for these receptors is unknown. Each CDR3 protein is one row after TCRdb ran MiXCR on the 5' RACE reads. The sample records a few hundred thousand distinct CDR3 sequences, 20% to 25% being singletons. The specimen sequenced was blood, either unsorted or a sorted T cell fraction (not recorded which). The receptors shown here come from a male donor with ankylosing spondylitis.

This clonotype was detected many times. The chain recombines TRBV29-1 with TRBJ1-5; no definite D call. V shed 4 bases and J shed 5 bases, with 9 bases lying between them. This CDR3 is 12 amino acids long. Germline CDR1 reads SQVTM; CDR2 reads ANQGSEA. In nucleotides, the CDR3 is TGCAGCGTTGGTGATAGGGATCAGCCCCAGCATTTT. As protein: CSVGDRDQPQHF.

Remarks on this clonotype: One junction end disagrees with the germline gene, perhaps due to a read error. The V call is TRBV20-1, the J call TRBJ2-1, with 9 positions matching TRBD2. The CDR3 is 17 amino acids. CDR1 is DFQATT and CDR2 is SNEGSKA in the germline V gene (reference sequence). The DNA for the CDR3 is TGCTGTGCTTCCCACCGGGGCGGGAGGGCCGGTTACAATGAGCAGTTCTTC. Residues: CCASHRGGRAGYNEQFF.

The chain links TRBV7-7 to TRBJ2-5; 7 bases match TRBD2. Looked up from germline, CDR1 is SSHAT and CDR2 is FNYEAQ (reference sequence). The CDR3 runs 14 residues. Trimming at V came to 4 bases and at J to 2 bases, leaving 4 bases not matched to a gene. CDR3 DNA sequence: TGTGCCAGCAGCTCCGGACTAGGACAAGAGACCCAGTACTTC. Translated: CASSSGLGQETQYF.

The CDR3 loop is CASSPNAYEQYF. The CDR3 region has the DNA TGTGCCAGCTCACCAAACGCCTACGAGCAGTACTTC. This chain uses TRBV18 with TRBJ2-7; D uncertain. Germline V lookup: CDR1 KGHSH, CDR2 LQKENI. Trimming shortened V by 2 bases and J by 2 bases, and 4 bases separated the two germline ends. CDR3 size: 12 residues.

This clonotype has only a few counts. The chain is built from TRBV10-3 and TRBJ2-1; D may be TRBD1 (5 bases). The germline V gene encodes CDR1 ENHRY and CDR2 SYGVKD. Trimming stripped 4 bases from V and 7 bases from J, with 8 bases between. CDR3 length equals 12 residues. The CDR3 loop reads CAISAPGNEQFF. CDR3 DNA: TGTGCCATCAGTGCCCCAGGGAATGAGCAGTTCTTC.

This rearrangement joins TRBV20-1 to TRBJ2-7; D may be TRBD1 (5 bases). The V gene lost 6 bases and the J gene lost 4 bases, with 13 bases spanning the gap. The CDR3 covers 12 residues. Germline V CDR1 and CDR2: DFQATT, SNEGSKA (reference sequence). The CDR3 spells CSAKNQGYEQYF. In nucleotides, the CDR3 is TGCAGTGCCAAAAACCAGGGATACGAGCAGTACTTC.

The CDR3 protein is CASSESGTGPELGSYNEQFF. CDR3 nucleotide sequence: TGTGCCAGCAGTGAGTCCGGGACAGGGCCCGAGTTGGGGTCCTACAATGAGCAGTTCTTC. The chain links TRBV28 to TRBJ2-1, with 9 nucleotides matching TRBD1. Trimming took 5 bases from V and 1 from J; bases not matched to a gene: 18. The CDR3 spans 20 residues. CDR1 MDHEN and CDR2 SYDVKM come from the germline V gene.

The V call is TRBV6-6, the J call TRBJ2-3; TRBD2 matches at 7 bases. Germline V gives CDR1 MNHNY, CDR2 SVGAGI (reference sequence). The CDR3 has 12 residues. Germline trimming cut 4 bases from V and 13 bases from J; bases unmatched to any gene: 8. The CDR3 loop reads CASSSGGGAKYF. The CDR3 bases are TGTGCCAGCAGTTCGGGGGGAGGCGCTAAGTATTTT.

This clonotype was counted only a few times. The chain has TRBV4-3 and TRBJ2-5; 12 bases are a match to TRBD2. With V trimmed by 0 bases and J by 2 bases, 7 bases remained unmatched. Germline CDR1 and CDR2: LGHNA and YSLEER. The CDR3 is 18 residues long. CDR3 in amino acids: CASSQDAGGLAGQETQYF. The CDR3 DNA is TGCGCCAGCAGCCAAGATGCGGGGGGACTAGCGGGTCAAGAGACCCAGTACTTC.

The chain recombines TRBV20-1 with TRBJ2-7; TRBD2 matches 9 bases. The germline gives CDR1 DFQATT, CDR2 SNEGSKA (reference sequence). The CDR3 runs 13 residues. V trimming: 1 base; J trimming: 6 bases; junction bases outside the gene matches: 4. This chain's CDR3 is CSARVGLAVEQYF. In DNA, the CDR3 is TGCAGTGCTAGAGTGGGACTAGCAGTCGAGCAGTACTTC.

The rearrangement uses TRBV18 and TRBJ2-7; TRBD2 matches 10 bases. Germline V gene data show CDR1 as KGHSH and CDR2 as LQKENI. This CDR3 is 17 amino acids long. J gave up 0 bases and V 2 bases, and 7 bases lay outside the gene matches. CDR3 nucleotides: TGTGCCAGCTCACCAAGAGCGGGAGGGCAGAGCTCCTACGAGCAGTACTTC. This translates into CASSPRAGGQSSYEQYF.

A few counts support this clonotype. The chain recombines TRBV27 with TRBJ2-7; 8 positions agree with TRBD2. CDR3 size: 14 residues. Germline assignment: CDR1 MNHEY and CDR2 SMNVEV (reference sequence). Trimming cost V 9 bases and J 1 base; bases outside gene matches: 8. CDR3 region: CASRRQRESYEQYF. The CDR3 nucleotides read TGTGCCAGTCGCCGACAGCGGGAGTCCTACGAGCAGTACTTC.

CDR3 in amino acids: CASSFRKGQFF. DNA of the CDR3: TGTGCCAGCAGTTTTAGGAAAGGGCAGTTCTTC. V usage is TRBV12-3 or TRBV12-4 and J usage is TRBJ2-1; D is unclear. CDR3 length: 11 amino acids. The germline V and J ends were trimmed by 3 bases and 12 bases, with 9 bases remaining between them.

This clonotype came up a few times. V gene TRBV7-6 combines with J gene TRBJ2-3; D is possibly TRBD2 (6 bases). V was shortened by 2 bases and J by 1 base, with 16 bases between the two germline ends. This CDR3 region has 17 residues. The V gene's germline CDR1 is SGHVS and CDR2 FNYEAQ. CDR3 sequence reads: CASSLMSGGMGTDTQYF. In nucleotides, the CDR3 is TGTGCCAGCAGCTTAATGTCCGGGGGTATGGGCACAGATACGCAGTATTTT. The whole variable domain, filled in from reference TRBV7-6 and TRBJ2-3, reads GAGVSQSPRYKVTKRGQDVALRCDPISGHVSLYWYRQALGQGPEFLTYFNYEAQQDKSGLPNDRFSAERPEGSISTLTIQRTEQRDSAMYRCASSLMSGGMGTDTQYFGPGTRLTVL.

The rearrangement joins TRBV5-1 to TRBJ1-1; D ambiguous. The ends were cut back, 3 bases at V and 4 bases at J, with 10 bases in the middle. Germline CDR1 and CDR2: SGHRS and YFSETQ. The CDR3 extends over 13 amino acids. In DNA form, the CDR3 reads TGCGCCAGCAGCTGGGCGGGAGCCACTGAAGCTTTCTTT. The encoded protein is CASSWAGATEAFF.

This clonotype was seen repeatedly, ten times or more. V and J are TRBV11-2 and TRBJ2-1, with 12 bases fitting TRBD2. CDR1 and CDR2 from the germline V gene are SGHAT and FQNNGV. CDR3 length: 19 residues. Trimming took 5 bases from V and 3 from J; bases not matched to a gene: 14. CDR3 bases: TGTGCCAGCAGCCCTAAGAGGACTAGCGGGATCACGAGCTACAATGAGCAGTTCTTC. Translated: CASSPKRTSGITSYNEQFF.

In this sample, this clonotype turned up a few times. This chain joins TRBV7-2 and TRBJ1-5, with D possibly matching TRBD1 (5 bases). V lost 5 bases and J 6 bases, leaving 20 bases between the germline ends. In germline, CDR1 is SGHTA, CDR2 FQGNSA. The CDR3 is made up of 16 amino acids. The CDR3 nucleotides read TGTGCCAGCAGCCTCCTCGGGGGGAGGGAGGCTCAGCCCCAGCATTTT. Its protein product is CASSLLGGREAQPQHF. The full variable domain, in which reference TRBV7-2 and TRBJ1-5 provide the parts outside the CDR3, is GAGVSQSPSNKVTEKGKDVELRCDPISGHTALYWYRQSLGQGLEFLIYFQGNSAPDKSGLPSDRFSAERTGGSVSTLTIQRTQQEDSAVYLCASSLLGGREAQPQHFGDGTRLSIL.

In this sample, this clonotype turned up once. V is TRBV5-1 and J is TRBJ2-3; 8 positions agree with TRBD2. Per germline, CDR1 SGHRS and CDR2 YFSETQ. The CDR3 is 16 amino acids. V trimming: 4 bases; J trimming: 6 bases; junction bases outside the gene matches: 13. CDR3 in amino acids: CASSPKRELILDTQYF. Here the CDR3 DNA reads TGCGCCAGCAGCCCAAAGCGGGAGTTGATATTGGATACGCAGTATTTT.

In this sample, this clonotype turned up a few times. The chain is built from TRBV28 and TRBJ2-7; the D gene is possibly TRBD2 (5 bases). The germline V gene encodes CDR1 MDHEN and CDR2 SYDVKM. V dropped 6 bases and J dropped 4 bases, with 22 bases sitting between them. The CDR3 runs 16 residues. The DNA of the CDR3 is TGTGCCAGCAGGACCCAAAAGGGCCGGGATCCTTACGAGCAGTACTTC. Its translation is CASRTQKGRDPYEQYF. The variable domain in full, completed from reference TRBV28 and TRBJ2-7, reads DVKVTQSSRYLVKRTGEKVFLECVQDMDHENMFWYRQDPGLGLRLIYFSYDVKMKEKGDIPEGYSVSREKKERFSLILESASTNQTSMYLCASRTQKGRDPYEQYFGPGTRLTVT.

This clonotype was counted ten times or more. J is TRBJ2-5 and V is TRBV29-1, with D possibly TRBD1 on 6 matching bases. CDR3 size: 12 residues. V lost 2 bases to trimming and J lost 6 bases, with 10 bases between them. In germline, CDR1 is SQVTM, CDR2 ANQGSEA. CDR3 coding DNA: TGCAGCGTTGAAAGGGGGAGACAGACCCAGTACTTC. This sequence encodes CSVERGRQTQYF.

The CDR3 coding sequence is TGTGCCAGCTCATCTTCCGGGACACAGTATGGAAGAGAGACCCAGTACTTC. It yields the protein CASSSSGTQYGRETQYF. The chain employs TRBV18 and TRBJ2-5, with a weak D call TRBD1 (6 bases). In germline, CDR1 is KGHSH, CDR2 LQKENI. The V end lost 5 bases, the J end lost 4 bases, and 23 bases lay between the germline ends. The CDR3 has 17 residues.

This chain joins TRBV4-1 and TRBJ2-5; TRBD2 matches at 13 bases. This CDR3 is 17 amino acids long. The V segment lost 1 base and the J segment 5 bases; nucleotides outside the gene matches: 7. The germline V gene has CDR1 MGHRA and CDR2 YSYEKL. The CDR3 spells CASSQASGLAGEETQYF. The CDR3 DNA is TGCGCCAGCAGCCAAGCATCCGGACTAGCGGGGGAGGAGACCCAGTACTTC.

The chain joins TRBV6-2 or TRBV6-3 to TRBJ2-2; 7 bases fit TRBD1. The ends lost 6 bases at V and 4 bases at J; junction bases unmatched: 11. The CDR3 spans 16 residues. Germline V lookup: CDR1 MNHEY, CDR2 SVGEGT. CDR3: CASSHRDRSGTGELFF. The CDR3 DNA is TGTGCCAGCAGCCATCGGGACAGATCAGGCACCGGGGAGCTGTTTTTT.

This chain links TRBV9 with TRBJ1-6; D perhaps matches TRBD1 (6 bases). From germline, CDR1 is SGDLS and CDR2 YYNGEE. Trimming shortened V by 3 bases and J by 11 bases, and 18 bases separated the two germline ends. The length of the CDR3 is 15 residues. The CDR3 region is CASSANRDTATPLHF. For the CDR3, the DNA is TGTGCCAGCAGCGCGAACCGGGACACGGCCACACCCCTCCACTTT.

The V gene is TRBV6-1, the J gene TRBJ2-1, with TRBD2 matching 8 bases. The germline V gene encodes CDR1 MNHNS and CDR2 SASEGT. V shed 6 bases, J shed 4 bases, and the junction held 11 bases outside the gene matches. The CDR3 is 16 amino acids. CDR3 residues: CASRQGRTSTYNEQFF. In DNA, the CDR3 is TGTGCCAGCAGGCAAGGACGGACTAGCACTTACAATGAGCAGTTCTTC.

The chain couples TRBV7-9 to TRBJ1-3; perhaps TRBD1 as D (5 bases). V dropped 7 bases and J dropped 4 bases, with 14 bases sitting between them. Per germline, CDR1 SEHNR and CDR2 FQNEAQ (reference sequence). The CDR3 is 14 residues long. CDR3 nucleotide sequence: TGTGCCAGCACCCGAGCCCGGGACGGAAACACCATATATTTT. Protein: CASTRARDGNTIYF.

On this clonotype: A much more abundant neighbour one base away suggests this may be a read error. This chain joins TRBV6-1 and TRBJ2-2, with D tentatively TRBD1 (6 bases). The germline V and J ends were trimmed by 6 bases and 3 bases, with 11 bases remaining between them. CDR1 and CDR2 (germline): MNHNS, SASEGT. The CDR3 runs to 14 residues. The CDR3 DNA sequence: TGTGCCAGCAGATTCAACAGGGACACCGGGGAGCTGTTTTTT. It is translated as CASRFNRDTGELFF.

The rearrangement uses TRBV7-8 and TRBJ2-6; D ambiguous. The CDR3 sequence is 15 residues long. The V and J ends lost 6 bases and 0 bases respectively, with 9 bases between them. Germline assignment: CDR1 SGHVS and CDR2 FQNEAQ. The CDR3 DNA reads TGTGCCAGCAGTTCTGACATCTCTGGGGCCAACGTCCTGACTTTC. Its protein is CASSSDISGANVLTF. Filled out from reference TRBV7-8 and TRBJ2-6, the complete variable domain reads GAGVSQSPRYKVAKRGQDVALRCDPISGHVSLFWYQQALGQGPEFLTYFQNEAQLDKSGLPSDRFFAERPEGSVSTLKIQRTQQEDSAVYLCASSSDISGANVLTFGAGSRLTVL.

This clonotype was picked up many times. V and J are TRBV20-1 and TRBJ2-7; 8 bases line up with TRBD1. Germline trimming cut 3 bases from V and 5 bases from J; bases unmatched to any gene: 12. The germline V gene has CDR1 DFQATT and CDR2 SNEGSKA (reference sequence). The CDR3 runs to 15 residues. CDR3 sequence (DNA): TGCAGTGCTAGCGAATCCGGACAGGGTTTACACGAGCAGTACTTC. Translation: CSASESGQGLHEQYF.

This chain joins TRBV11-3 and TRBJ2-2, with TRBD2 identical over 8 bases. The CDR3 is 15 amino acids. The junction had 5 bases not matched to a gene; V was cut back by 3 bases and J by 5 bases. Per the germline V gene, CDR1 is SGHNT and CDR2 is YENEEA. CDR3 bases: TGTGCCAGCAGCTTCCCCGCGGGAGGAACCGGGGAGCTGTTTTTT. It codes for CASSFPAGGTGELFF.